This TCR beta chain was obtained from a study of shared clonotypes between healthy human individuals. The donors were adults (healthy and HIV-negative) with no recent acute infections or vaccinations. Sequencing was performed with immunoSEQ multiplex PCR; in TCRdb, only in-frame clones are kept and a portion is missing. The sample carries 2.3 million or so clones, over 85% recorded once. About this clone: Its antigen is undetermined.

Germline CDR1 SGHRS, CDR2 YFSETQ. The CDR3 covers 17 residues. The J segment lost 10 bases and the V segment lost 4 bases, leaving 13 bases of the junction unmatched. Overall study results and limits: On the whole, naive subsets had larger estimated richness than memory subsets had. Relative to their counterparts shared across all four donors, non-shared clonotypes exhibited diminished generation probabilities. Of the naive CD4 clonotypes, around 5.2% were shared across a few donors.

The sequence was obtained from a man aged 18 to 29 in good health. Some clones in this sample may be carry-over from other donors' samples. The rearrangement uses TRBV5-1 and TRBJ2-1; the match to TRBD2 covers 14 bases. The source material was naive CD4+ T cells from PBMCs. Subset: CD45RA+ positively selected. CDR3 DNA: TGCGCCAGCAGCCCTTCGACTAGCGGGAGGGCCGGGGGCGAGCAGTTCTTC. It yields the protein CASSPSTSGRAGGEQFF.